This TCR beta chain was observed in a study of cytomegalovirus exposure and HLA in healthy donors. General observations from the study: Reported performance of the classifier showed diagnosis of cytomegalovirus status with high specificity and sensitivity. TCR clusters originating in the first cohort tended to co-occur in the 120 validation repertoires, according to a later analysis.

TCRdb's copy holds only in-frame clones and misses some; the assay was immunoSEQ multiplex PCR. The sample carries some 170,000 clones, about 82% recorded once. For this clone: Its cognate antigen is unknown.

The V gene end was trimmed by 0 bases and the J gene end by 7 bases; junction bases not matched to a gene: 7. The CDR3 is 16 amino acids. Germline assignment: CDR1 MNHEY and CDR2 SMNVEV (reference sequence). Sequenced: PBMCs. The chain employs TRBV27 and TRBJ2-1; TRBD2 matches 9 bases. The clonotype originates from a man aged 25-45 years in good health and CMV-seropositive. CDR3 residues: CASSLSKAGGPNEQFF. The CDR3 nucleotides are TGTGCCAGCAGTTTATCGAAGGCGGGGGGGCCAAATGAGCAGTTCTTC.